What follows are 26 T cell receptor beta chains derived from one specimen sequenced in a study of shared clonotypes between healthy human individuals. Assay used: immunoSEQ multiplex PCR; TCRdb lists only in-frame clones, some missing. Of some 1.5 million clones listed, 95% to 97% are singletons. Sequencing was carried out using naive CD4+ T cells sorted from blood. The subset here: CD45RA+ positively selected. These receptors all stem from a man aged 25-45 years in good health.

This chain connects TRBV27 to TRBJ1-5; D not resolved. Deletions cut 2 bases from V and 7 bases from J, with 18 bases between. Germline V lookup: CDR1 MNHEY, CDR2 SMNVEV (reference sequence). The length of the CDR3 is 16 residues. This CDR3 reads CASSLPNPTYPQPQHF. The CDR3 DNA reads as TGTGCCAGCAGTTTACCCAATCCTACATACCCACAGCCCCAGCATTTT.

The rearrangement uses TRBV7-2 and TRBJ2-5, with D unresolved. CDR1 is SGHTA, CDR2 FQGNSA, per germline. Trimming stripped 0 bases from V and 5 bases from J, with 22 bases between. This CDR3 contains 18 residues. The CDR3 sequence: CASSLALDPGWSTETQYF. DNA of the CDR3: TGTGCCAGCAGCTTAGCCCTGGACCCCGGTTGGAGTACTGAGACCCAGTACTTC.

The chain has TRBV5-1 and TRBJ1-1; TRBD1 matches at 12 bases. V lost 0 bases to trimming and J lost 8 bases; unmatched junction nucleotides: 5. The CDR3 has 15 amino acids. Germline-derived CDR1 and CDR2 are SGHRS and YFSETQ. CDR3 DNA sequence: TGCGCCAGCAGCTTGGCCGGGACAGGGGGCTCCGAAGCTTTCTTT. Amino acid sequence: CASSLAGTGGSEAFF.

In DNA form, the CDR3 reads TGTGCCAGCAGTTTCGCCACGGGACTAGCGGGCTCCTACGAGCAGTACTTC. Protein product: CASSFATGLAGSYEQYF. The chain links TRBV27 to TRBJ2-7; TRBD2 agrees at 12 bases. V trimming: 3 bases; J trimming: 0 bases; junction bases outside the gene matches: 6. Germline loops: CDR1 MNHEY, CDR2 SMNVEV (reference sequence). CDR3 length: 17 amino acids.

The chain carries TRBV6-5 and TRBJ2-1; 7 bases fit TRBD2. The germline CDR1 and CDR2 sequences are MNHEY and SVGAGI. The CDR3 extends over 14 amino acids. V was clipped by 7 bases and J by 1 base; unmatched bases: 4. For the CDR3, the DNA is TGTGCCAGCATGCTAGCGGATTCCTACAATGAGCAGTTCTTC. It is translated as CASMLADSYNEQFF.

The table lists this clone with a count of one. The chain links TRBV4-2 to TRBJ1-4; 8 bases match TRBD1. With 1 base clipped from V and 8 bases from J, the junction kept 9 bases outside the gene matches. Germline CDR1 LGHNA, CDR2 YNFKEQ. The CDR3 contains 16 residues. CDR3: CASSQAPDRENEKLFF. Written as DNA, the CDR3 is TGTGCCAGCAGCCAAGCCCCGGACAGGGAAAACGAAAAACTGTTTTTT.

The chain combines TRBV6-7 with TRBJ2-5; D perhaps matches TRBD2 (5 bases). TRBV6-7 is labeled an ORF, and its function is uncertain. CDR3 length: 17 residues. Trimming removed 8 bases at V and 0 bases at J, with 22 bases between. Here the CDR3 reads CASCPSAGLKYQETQYF. CDR3 bases: TGTGCCAGCTGTCCGAGCGCAGGACTCAAGTACCAAGAGACCCAGTACTTC.

This rearrangement joins TRBV19 to TRBJ1-1; 9 bases match TRBD1. The CDR3 is 16 amino acids. V shed 3 bases and J 4 bases; nucleotides not matched to a gene: 9. Per the germline V gene, CDR1 is LNHDA and CDR2 is SQIVND (reference sequence). In nucleotides, the CDR3 is TGTGCCAGTAGTATTACCCCCGGACAGGGGACCACTGAAGCTTTCTTT. This codes for CASSITPGQGTTEAFF.

The chain recombines TRBV27 with TRBJ2-5, with D possibly being TRBD1 (5 bases). V was trimmed by 2 bases and J by 2 bases, leaving 12 bases between them. The CDR3 runs to 15 residues. Germline V gene sequence: CDR1 MNHEY, CDR2 SMNVEV (reference sequence). CDR3 residues: CASSLKGRPQETQYF. As DNA, the CDR3 is TGTGCCAGCAGTTTAAAGGGGCGGCCGCAAGAGACCCAGTACTTC.

V and J are TRBV19 and TRBJ2-1; TRBD2 matches 7 bases. This CDR3 is built from 15 residues. Germline values: CDR1 LNHDA, CDR2 SQIVND (reference sequence). The junction had 7 bases not matched to a gene; V was cut back by 4 bases and J by 4 bases. The CDR3 here is CASSRTRENYNEQFF. CDR3 nucleotide sequence: TGTGCCAGTAGTAGAACGCGGGAGAATTACAATGAGCAGTTCTTC.

The chain employs TRBV6-5 and TRBJ1-2; tentatively, D is TRBD1 (6 bases). The germline V gene encodes CDR1 MNHEY and CDR2 SVGAGI. V was shortened by 6 bases and J by 3 bases, with 17 bases between the two germline ends. The CDR3 sequence is 15 residues long. The CDR3 nucleotides are TGTGCCAGCAGGCTTTCGGGGGCGCGGGACTATGGCTACACCTTC. Encoded protein: CASRLSGARDYGYTF.

The chain uses TRBV29-1 and TRBJ2-1, with D perhaps matching TRBD2 (6 bases). The CDR3 has 14 residues. V gave up 7 bases and J gave up 3 bases, with 16 bases separating them. Germline loops: CDR1 SQVTM, CDR2 ANQGSEA. CDR3 region: CSGSGGDRYNEQFF. CDR3 sequence (DNA): TGCAGCGGGTCAGGCGGGGACCGCTACAATGAGCAGTTCTTC.

The V call is TRBV7-2, the J call TRBJ2-5, with D uncertain. Germline V CDR1 and CDR2: SGHTA, FQGNSA. Trimming removed 6 bases at V and 0 bases at J, with 8 bases between. This CDR3 is 13 amino acids long. CDR3: CASRREYQETQYF. CDR3 bases: TGTGCCAGCAGGCGAGAGTACCAAGAGACCCAGTACTTC. Looking up the rest from reference TRBV7-2 and TRBJ2-5 gives the full variable domain: GAGVSQSPSNKVTEKGKDVELRCDPISGHTALYWYRQSLGQGLEFLIYFQGNSAPDKSGLPSDRFSAERTGGSVSTLTIQRTQQEDSAVYLCASRREYQETQYFGPGTRLLVL.

The rearrangement joins TRBV19 to TRBJ2-3; the match to TRBD1 covers 8 bases. The CDR3 covers 14 residues. Germline loops: CDR1 LNHDA, CDR2 SQIVND (reference sequence). The V segment lost 7 bases and the J segment 2 bases; nucleotides outside the gene matches: 5. The CDR3 loop is CASKDRGLTDTQYF. In nucleotides, the CDR3 is TGTGCCAGTAAAGACAGGGGACTCACAGATACGCAGTATTTT.

This clone was detected only once. J is TRBJ1-5 and V is TRBV28, with 9 nucleotides matching TRBD1. This CDR3 has 15 residues. V was pared by 2 bases and J by 5 bases, with 4 bases of the junction left unmatched. Germline CDR1 and CDR2: MDHEN and SYDVKM. The CDR3 reads CASSLGQGSYQPQHF. The CDR3 DNA follows: TGTGCCAGCAGTTTAGGACAGGGGTCTTATCAGCCCCAGCATTTT.

The count of this clone is one. The CDR3 is CASRGRVRGQPQHF. The CDR3 nucleotides read TGTGCCAGCAGAGGCAGGGTCCGTGGTCAGCCCCAGCATTTT. This rearrangement joins TRBV2 to TRBJ1-5, with D perhaps matching TRBD1 (5 bases). Germline loops: CDR1 SNHLY, CDR2 FYNNEI. Trimming removed 6 bases from V and 6 bases from J, with 15 bases in between. This CDR3 region has 14 residues.

In DNA form, the CDR3 reads TGCGCCAGCAGAAGAGACATTTCCAAGGACACTGAAGCTTTCTTT. This codes for CASRRDISKDTEAFF. V usage is TRBV5-1 and J usage is TRBJ1-1; D ambiguous. The V and J ends lost 5 bases and 3 bases respectively, with 17 bases between them. The CDR3 runs 15 residues. Germline assignment: CDR1 SGHRS and CDR2 YFSETQ.

This rearrangement joins TRBV28 to TRBJ2-2; TRBD2 aligns across 8 bases. Germline trimming cut 3 bases from V and 6 bases from J; bases unmatched to any gene: 3. In germline, CDR1 is MDHEN, CDR2 SYDVKM. The CDR3 consists of 14 residues. CDR3: CASSFAGRAGELFF. The DNA for the CDR3 is TGTGCCAGCAGTTTCGCCGGGAGGGCCGGGGAGCTGTTTTTT.

This rearrangement joins TRBV5-1 to TRBJ1-1, with 7 bases identical to TRBD1. V shed 3 bases, J shed 5 bases, and the junction held 7 bases outside the gene matches. The CDR3 is 14 residues long. Per the germline V gene, CDR1 is SGHRS and CDR2 is YFSETQ. CDR3 protein: CASSSAGGRTEAFF. The CDR3 DNA sequence: TGCGCCAGCAGCTCCGCAGGGGGACGTACTGAAGCTTTCTTT.

On this clone itself: Other DNA sequences in this sample translate to the same CDR3. This sequence joins TRBV27 and TRBJ1-3; TRBD1 might be the D (6 bases). Per the germline V gene, CDR1 is MNHEY and CDR2 is SMNVEV (reference sequence). The CDR3 spans 15 residues. The V and J ends lost 3 bases and 0 bases respectively, with 9 bases between them. CDR3 in DNA: TGTGCCAGCAGTTTTACAGGGAACTCTGGAAACACCATATATTTT. Protein: CASSFTGNSGNTIYF.

The chain couples TRBV29-1 to TRBJ2-2; 7 nucleotides match TRBD1. Trimming cost V 0 bases and J 6 bases; bases outside gene matches: 10. There are 16 residues in the CDR3. CDR1 and CDR2 from the germline V gene are SQVTM and ANQGSEA. The CDR3 DNA sequence: TGCAGCGTTGAAGATCGCCACAGGGGTGGAGCCGGGGAGCTGTTTTTT. Translation gives CSVEDRHRGGAGELFF.

The chain has TRBV5-1 and TRBJ2-1, with TRBD2 identical over 14 bases. Losses at the gene ends were 3 bases for V and 9 bases for J; bases not matched to a gene: 5. There are 15 residues in the CDR3. Germline CDR1 and CDR2: SGHRS and YFSETQ. CDR3 sequence reads: CASSWGLAGAGEQFF. CDR3 sequence (DNA): TGCGCCAGCAGCTGGGGACTAGCGGGAGCGGGTGAGCAGTTCTTC.

The J gene is TRBJ2-5, the V gene TRBV29-1; the D gene could be TRBD1 or TRBD2 (5 bases each). Germline V lookup: CDR1 SQVTM, CDR2 ANQGSEA. The V end lost 8 bases, the J end lost 5 bases, and 27 bases lay between the germline ends. The CDR3 sequence is 16 residues long. The CDR3: CSLLARRGAEGETQYF. The CDR3 DNA sequence: TGCAGCCTTTTGGCTCGAAGAGGGGCCGAGGGGGAGACCCAGTACTTC.

The chain recombines TRBV5-1 with TRBJ2-3; D remains ambiguous. Germline loops: CDR1 SGHRS, CDR2 YFSETQ. V lost 5 bases and J lost 2, with 9 bases in between. CDR3 length equals 13 residues. This CDR3 reads CASRSYYTDTQYF. The CDR3 DNA reads as TGCGCCAGCAGATCATACTACACAGATACGCAGTATTTT.

The CDR3 loop is CAGGREGPYNEQFF. CDR3 nucleotides: TGTGCCGGGGGGAGGGAGGGCCCCTACAATGAGCAGTTCTTC. The chain combines TRBV5-4 with TRBJ2-1; 7 positions match TRBD2. CDR3 length equals 14 residues. V trimming: 10 bases; J trimming: 2 bases; junction bases outside the gene matches: 9. Germline CDR1 reads SGHNT; CDR2 reads YYREEE (reference sequence). Looking up the rest from reference TRBV5-4 and TRBJ2-1 gives the full variable domain: ETGVTQSPTHLIKTRGQQVTLRCSSQSGHNTVSWYQQALGQGPQFIFQYYREEENGRGNFPPRFSGLQFPNYSSELNVNALELDDSALYLCAGGREGPYNEQFFGPGTRLTVL.

The chain joins TRBV2 to TRBJ2-7; a possible D gene is TRBD1 (6 bases). The germline V gene has CDR1 SNHLY and CDR2 FYNNEI. The CDR3 totals 15 residues. V was clipped by 7 bases and J by 1 base, with 17 bases between them. The DNA of the CDR3 is TGTGCCAGCACCTGGGGACATGATGGATCCTACGAGCAGTACTTC. Translated: CASTWGHDGSYEQYF.